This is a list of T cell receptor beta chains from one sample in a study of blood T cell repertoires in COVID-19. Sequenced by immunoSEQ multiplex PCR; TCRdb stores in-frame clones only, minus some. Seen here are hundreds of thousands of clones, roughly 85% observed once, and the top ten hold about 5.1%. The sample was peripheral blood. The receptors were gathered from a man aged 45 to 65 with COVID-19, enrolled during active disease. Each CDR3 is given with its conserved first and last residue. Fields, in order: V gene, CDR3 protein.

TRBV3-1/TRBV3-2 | CASSLGGGFHTEAFF
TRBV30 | CAGTGQTVGGYTF
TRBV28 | CASSLQGGTEAFF
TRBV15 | CATSRAPQETQYF
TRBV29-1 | CSVEQGLDTQYF
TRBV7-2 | CASSLLAEYEQYF
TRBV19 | CASSIDRGGINGYTF
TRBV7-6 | CASSLLTGGGNEQFF
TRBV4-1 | CASSQERGQSSGNTIYF
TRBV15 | CATSRRKGVNTEAFF
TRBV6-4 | CASSDSGTGREGYTF
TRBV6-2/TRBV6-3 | CASSYPLDRPMETQYF
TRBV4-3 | CASSQDQRQSGQPQHF
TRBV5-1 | CASSPQVSGASDTQYF
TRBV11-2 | CASSPGAGANSYEQYF
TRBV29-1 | CSVYSGEQYF
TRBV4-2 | CASSQAGTGHEKLFF
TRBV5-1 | CASSLWGLGEKLFF
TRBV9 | CASSVGQGEYNEQFF
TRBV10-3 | CAIRISGGGQETQYF
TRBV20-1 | CSASRLLMNTEAFF
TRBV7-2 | CASSFRNEQYF
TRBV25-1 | CASSVGSNTEAFF
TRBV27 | CASSLSAAQGRTGENYGYTF
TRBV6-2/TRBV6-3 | CASSTSGFTLETQYF
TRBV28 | CASSPSTEAFF
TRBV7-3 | CASSFSVPYNEQFF
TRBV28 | CAAKGLAGDNEQFF
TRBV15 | CATSRDYGRTYEQYF
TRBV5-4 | CASSLVGGIETQYF
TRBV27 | CASSPRDRVLSPLHF
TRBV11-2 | CASSLDQAGGIETQYF
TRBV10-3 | CAISEGRVRGKTSVKETQYF
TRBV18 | CASSPGLAGNSRTDTQYF
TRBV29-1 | CSVDTGEGAYEQYF
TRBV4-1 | CASSQGSGYSGNTIYF
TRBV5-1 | CASSLDSSGTDTQYF
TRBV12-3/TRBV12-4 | CASRNRGTGELFF
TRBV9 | CASSAGTASGNTIYF
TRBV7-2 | CASSLARGYTEAFF
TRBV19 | CASSALAGFEQPQHF
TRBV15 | CATSRDSGSYNEQFF
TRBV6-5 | CASMRGALETQYF
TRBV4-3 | CASSHGRVSSYEQYF
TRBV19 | CASSLNGVRNQPQHF
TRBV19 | CATAGTSLYEQYF
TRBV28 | CASSPTTGKNTEAFF
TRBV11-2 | CASSLDLTGGVRTGELFF
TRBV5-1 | CASSPGGAGQPQHF
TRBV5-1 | CASSLGSKGLYEQYF